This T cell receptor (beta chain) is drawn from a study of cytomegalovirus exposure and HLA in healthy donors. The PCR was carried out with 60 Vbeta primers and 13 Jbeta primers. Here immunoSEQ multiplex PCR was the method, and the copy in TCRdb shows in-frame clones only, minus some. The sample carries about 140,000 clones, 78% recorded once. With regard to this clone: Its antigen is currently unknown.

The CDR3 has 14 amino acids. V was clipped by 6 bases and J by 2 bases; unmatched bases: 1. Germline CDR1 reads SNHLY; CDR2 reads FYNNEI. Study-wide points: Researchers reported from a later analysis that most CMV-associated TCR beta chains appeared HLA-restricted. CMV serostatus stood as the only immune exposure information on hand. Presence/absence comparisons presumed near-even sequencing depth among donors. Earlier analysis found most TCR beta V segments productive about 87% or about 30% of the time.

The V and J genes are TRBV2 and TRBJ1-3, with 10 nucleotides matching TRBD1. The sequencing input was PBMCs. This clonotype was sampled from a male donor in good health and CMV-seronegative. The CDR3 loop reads CASRGTGAGNTIYF. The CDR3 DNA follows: TGTGCCAGCAGGGGGACAGGGGCTGGAAACACCATATATTTT.